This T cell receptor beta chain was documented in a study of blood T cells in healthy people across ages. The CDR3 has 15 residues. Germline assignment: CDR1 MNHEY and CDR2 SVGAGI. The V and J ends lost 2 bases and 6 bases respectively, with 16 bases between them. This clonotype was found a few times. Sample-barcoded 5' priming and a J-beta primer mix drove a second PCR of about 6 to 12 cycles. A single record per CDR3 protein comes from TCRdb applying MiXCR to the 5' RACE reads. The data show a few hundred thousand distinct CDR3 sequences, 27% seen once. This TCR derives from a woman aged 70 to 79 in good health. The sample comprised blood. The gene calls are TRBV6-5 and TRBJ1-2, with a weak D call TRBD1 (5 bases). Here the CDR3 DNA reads TGTGCCAGCAGTTACGTTAGGGGCCTAAGCGATGGCTACACCTTC. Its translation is CASSYVRGLSDGYTF.